These 3 T cell receptor beta chains were all obtained from the same sample, sequenced in a study of technical replicates of blood from several donors. Libraries were prepared by immunoSEQ multiplex PCR; TCRdb keeps only in-frame clonotypes and omits some of them. The sample records 45,000 to 65,000 clones, 90% to 95% being singletons. The sequenced sample was PBMCs. The receptors stem from a human donor in good health. Some clones in this sample may be carry-over from other donors' samples.

This chain uses TRBV7-3 with TRBJ2-2; D is perhaps TRBD1 (10 bases). CDR1 is SGHTA, CDR2 FQGTGA, per germline. The CDR3 is 19 amino acids. Trimming removed 4 bases at V and 4 bases at J, with 25 bases between. The CDR3 bases are TGTGCCAGCAGCTGGACAGGGGGGTTAGCGGGAGCGATCACCGGGGAGCTGTTTTTT. It is translated as CASSWTGGLAGAITGELFF.

The gene calls are TRBV30 and TRBJ2-5, with 12 bases that match TRBD2. V trimming: 6 bases; J trimming: 4 bases; junction bases outside the gene matches: 9. CDR3 length: 15 amino acids. Germline-derived CDR1 and CDR2 are GTSNPN and SVGIG (reference sequence). CDR3 nucleotide sequence: TGTGCCTGCAGCTCTAGCGGGGGGGGTGTAGAGACCCAGTACTTC. Its translation is CACSSSGGGVETQYF.

This sequence joins TRBV5-1 and TRBJ1-3; 9 bases fit TRBD1. Germline V gene lookup returns CDR1 SGHRS and CDR2 YFSETQ. Trimming cost V 4 bases and J 2 bases; bases outside gene matches: 7. The CDR3 totals 16 residues. The CDR3 nucleotides are TGCGCCAGCAGCCGCGGACAGGGGAAGACTGGAAACACCATATATTTT. Its protein is CASSRGQGKTGNTIYF.